A selection of T cell receptor beta chains follows, all from one sample in a study of blood T cell repertoires in COVID-19. The protocol was immunoSEQ multiplex PCR, while the TCRdb copy is restricted to in-frame clones and leaves out a portion. Here the sample spans some 56,000 clones, 85% to 90% being singletons. The sample was peripheral blood. These receptors were collected from a woman aged 60 to 75 with COVID-19, enrolled during active disease. The CDR3 runs from the conserved cysteine through the conserved F or W. D genes are given only for firm matches. Clone size appears in some rows only: once, few, many, or a class for an expanded clone.

size: -; D: -; J: TRBJ2-1; V: TRBV18; DNA: TGTGCCAGCTCACCCGGGCACAGGGATAATGAGCAGTTCTTC; CDR3: CASSPGHRDNEQFF
size: -; D: -; J: TRBJ2-2; V: TRBV28; DNA: TGTGCCAGCAGTTCAACAGGGGGGGTCACCGGGGAGCTGTTTTTT; CDR3: CASSSTGGVTGELFF
size: -; D: TRBD2; J: TRBJ2-6; V: TRBV14; DNA: TGTGCCAGCAGCCAAGACCGACTAGCGGGGGCGAACTCTGGGGCCAACGTCCTGACTTTC; CDR3: CASSQDRLAGANSGANVLTF
size: -; D: -; J: TRBJ2-3; V: TRBV19; DNA: TGTGCCAGTAGTATAAATCCCTACTCTACGCAGTATTTT; CDR3: CASSINPYSTQYF
size: -; D: -; J: TRBJ2-7; V: TRBV5-6; DNA: TGTGCCAGCAGCCCCGCTGCAGGGGAACCCTACGAGCAGTACTTC; CDR3: CASSPAAGEPYEQYF
size: -; D: TRBD1; J: TRBJ2-2; V: TRBV28; DNA: TGTGCCAGCAGTCGACGACAGGGACGGGGTGGCACCGGGGAGCTGTTTTTT; CDR3: CASSRRQGRGGTGELFF
size: -; D: -; J: TRBJ1-2; V: TRBV3-1/TRBV3-2; DNA: TGTGCCAGCAGCACTCAATCCTATGGCTACACCTTC; CDR3: CASSTQSYGYTF
size: few; D: TRBD2; J: TRBJ2-1; V: TRBV5-6; DNA: TGTGCCAGCAGCAGGACTAGTACTGAGCAGTTCTTC; CDR3: CASSRTSTEQFF
size: few; D: TRBD1; J: TRBJ2-7; V: TRBV5-8; DNA: TGTGCCAGCAGCCCAAACAGGGGGCCAGCCTACGAGCAGTACTTC; CDR3: CASSPNRGPAYEQYF
size: -; D: -; J: TRBJ2-7; V: TRBV12-3/TRBV12-4; DNA: TGTGCCAGCAGTTTAGCCAGGGGGGTCGAGCAGTACTTC; CDR3: CASSLARGVEQYF
size: -; D: TRBD1; J: TRBJ2-5; V: TRBV28; DNA: TGTGCCAGCAGTTTAAAGTACAGGGGGCTGTTTGAGACCCAGTACTTC; CDR3: CASSLKYRGLFETQYF
size: -; D: -; J: TRBJ2-5; V: TRBV5-1; DNA: TGCGCCAGCAGCATTAGCGGACCCAATGGAGAGACCCAGTACTTC; CDR3: CASSISGPNGETQYF
size: -; D: -; J: TRBJ2-1; V: TRBV19; DNA: TGTGCCAGTTCCTACAGAGGGCCCTACAATGAGCAGTTCTTC; CDR3: CASSYRGPYNEQFF
size: -; D: TRBD1; J: TRBJ1-5; V: TRBV5-5; DNA: TGTGCCAGCAGCCCAACAGGGGGCGTCTTCAGCCGCGGGCAGCCCCAGCATTTT; CDR3: CASSPTGGVFSRGQPQHF
size: -; D: TRBD1; J: TRBJ1-2; V: TRBV6-4; DNA: TGTGCCAGCAGGCCAGGACAGGGCTTCAGCTACACCTTC; CDR3: CASRPGQGFSYTF
size: once; D: TRBD1; J: TRBJ2-6; V: TRBV11-3; DNA: TGTGCCAGCAGCTTACTAACCGGGACAGGGGTCTCTGGGGCCAACGTCCTGACTTTC; CDR3: CASSLLTGTGVSGANVLTF
size: -; D: TRBD2; J: TRBJ2-1; V: TRBV7-6; DNA: TGTGCCAGCAGCTTATTCGGAGCGGGGGCTCCATACAATGAGCAGTTCTTC; CDR3: CASSLFGAGAPYNEQFF
size: -; D: -; J: TRBJ1-1; V: TRBV18; DNA: TGTGCCAGCTCAGGTGCAGGGTACGCCACTGAAGCTTTCTTT; CDR3: CASSGAGYATEAFF
size: -; D: -; J: TRBJ1-4; V: TRBV7-9; DNA: TGTGCCAGCAGCTTAGCGTGGACAGTGAGTAATGAAAAACTGTTTTTT; CDR3: CASSLAWTVSNEKLFF
size: -; D: -; J: TRBJ1-3; V: TRBV27; DNA: TGTGCCAGCGGGCGTGTCAGAGGAAACACCATATATTTT; CDR3: CASGRVRGNTIYF
size: -; D: TRBD1; J: TRBJ2-7; V: TRBV10-3; DNA: TGTGCCATCAGCGCCGGGACAGGGGGCGACGAGCAGTACTTC; CDR3: CAISAGTGGDEQYF
size: once; D: TRBD1; J: TRBJ2-1; V: TRBV5-6; DNA: TGTGCCAGCAGCTTCGGGGACAGGGCTTACAATGAGCAGTTCTTC; CDR3: CASSFGDRAYNEQFF
size: -; D: TRBD1; J: TRBJ2-7; V: TRBV7-9; DNA: TGTGCCAGCAGCTTTGGGATGACAGGGTTCGAGCAGTACTTC; CDR3: CASSFGMTGFEQYF
size: -; D: -; J: TRBJ2-1; V: TRBV6-1; DNA: TGTGCCAGCAGTGAACTAGGGACTGAGGGCAATGAGCAGTTCTTC; CDR3: CASSELGTEGNEQFF
size: -; D: TRBD2; J: TRBJ2-1; V: TRBV6-4; DNA: TGTGCCAGCAGCGCAACTAGCGGGAGGGCTATGGAGCAGTTCTTC; CDR3: CASSATSGRAMEQFF
size: -; D: -; J: TRBJ2-7; V: TRBV12-3/TRBV12-4; DNA: TGTGCCAGCAGGGGGACATTACAGTACGAGCAGTACTTC; CDR3: CASRGTLQYEQYF
size: -; D: -; J: TRBJ1-2; V: TRBV6-5; DNA: TGTGCCACCAGGGAGGGGCAGGCTAACTATGGCTACACCTTC; CDR3: CATREGQANYGYTF
size: -; D: TRBD1; J: TRBJ2-7; V: TRBV9; DNA: TGTGCCAGCAGCGTTTCAGGGGGTTCCTACGAGCAGTACTTC; CDR3: CASSVSGGSYEQYF
size: -; D: -; J: TRBJ1-1; V: TRBV3-1/TRBV3-2; DNA: TGTGCCAGCAGCCATGGGCGGAACACTGAAGCTTTCTTT; CDR3: CASSHGRNTEAFF
size: -; D: -; J: TRBJ2-3; V: TRBV19; DNA: TGTGCCAGTAGTATACCCAGGTACACAGATACGCAGTATTTT; CDR3: CASSIPRYTDTQYF
size: -; D: -; J: TRBJ2-1; V: TRBV5-6; DNA: TGTGCCAGCAGCCTAATTACCGGACAAGAGCAGTTCTTC; CDR3: CASSLITGQEQFF
size: -; D: -; J: TRBJ1-1; V: TRBV30; DNA: TGTGCCTGGAGGGATCTCCGGGGGGTGAACACTGAAGCTTTCTTT; CDR3: CAWRDLRGVNTEAFF